A single sample gave rise to the 5 T cell receptor beta chains below, sequenced in a study of blood T cells in healthy people across ages. It was with a sample-barcoded 5' primer and a J-beta primer mix that a second PCR of about 6 to 11 cycles was run. Via MiXCR, TCRdb re-called the 5' RACE reads, giving one row per CDR3 protein. The repertoire holds 850,000 to 1,300,000 distinct CDR3 sequences, with 35% to 50% as singletons. The material sequenced was blood. The receptor set was obtained from a woman aged 55 to 70 in good health.

This clonotype was picked up a small number of times. The chain is built from TRBV10-3 and TRBJ2-3, with 9 bases matching TRBD2. The CDR3 covers 15 residues. Germline assignment: CDR1 ENHRY and CDR2 SYGVKD. V was pared by 3 bases and J by 2 bases, with 3 bases of the junction left unmatched. CDR3 DNA sequence: TGTGCCATCAGTGAAGCGGGAGGTTCCACAGATACGCAGTATTTT. Translation gives CAISEAGGSTDTQYF.

A word on this clonotype: A much larger clone sits a single nucleotide away, making a read error possible. The genes are TRBV7-8 and TRBJ2-1; 11 bases agree with TRBD1. This CDR3 contains 14 residues. CDR1 and CDR2 from the germline V gene are SGHVS and FQNEAQ. After removal of 3 bases from V and 12 bases from J, the junction contained 7 bases not matched to a gene. The CDR3 spells CASSLGQGGSGQFF. The CDR3 nucleotides read TGTGCCAGCAGCTTGGGACAGGGGGGCAGTGGGCAGTTCTTC. The complete variable domain, with remaining parts taken from reference TRBV7-8 and TRBJ2-1, reads GAGVSQSPRYKVAKRGQDVALRCDPISGHVSLFWYQQALGQGPEFLTYFQNEAQLDKSGLPSDRFFAERPEGSVSTLKIQRTQQEDSAVYLCASSLGQGGSGQFFGPGTRLTVL.

In its sample, this clonotype was seen a few times. This chain joins TRBV7-2 and TRBJ2-1; 9 bases agree with TRBD2. The CDR3 covers 13 residues. Trimming at V came to 7 bases and at J to 7 bases, leaving 5 bases not matched to a gene. Germline V gene sequence: CDR1 SGHTA, CDR2 FQGNSA. CDR3 residues: CASTTSGWNEQFF. The CDR3 nucleotides are TGTGCCAGCACCACTAGCGGGTGGAATGAGCAGTTCTTC. The whole variable domain, filled in from reference TRBV7-2 and TRBJ2-1, reads GAGVSQSPSNKVTEKGKDVELRCDPISGHTALYWYRQSLGQGLEFLIYFQGNSAPDKSGLPSDRFSAERTGGSVSTLTIQRTQQEDSAVYLCASTTSGWNEQFFGPGTRLTVL.

In this sample, this clonotype turned up a few times. In nucleotides, the CDR3 is TGCAGTGCTAGATCAGGCGTCTATAGCAATCAGCCCCAGCATTTT. It yields the protein CSARSGVYSNQPQHF. The J gene is TRBJ1-5, the V gene TRBV20-1; D ambiguous. Germline V lookup: CDR1 DFQATT, CDR2 SNEGSKA (reference sequence). V gave up 2 bases and J gave up 0 bases, with 11 bases separating them. This CDR3 contains 15 residues.

J is TRBJ2-5 and V is TRBV9; D might be TRBD1 (6 bases). CDR1 is SGDLS, CDR2 YYNGEE, per germline. This CDR3 has 15 residues. The germline V and J ends were trimmed by 0 bases and 5 bases, with 14 bases remaining between them. The CDR3 DNA follows: TGTGCCAGCAGCGTAGCGGGCAGGGGTTCCGAGACCCAGTACTTC. Its protein product is CASSVAGRGSETQYF.